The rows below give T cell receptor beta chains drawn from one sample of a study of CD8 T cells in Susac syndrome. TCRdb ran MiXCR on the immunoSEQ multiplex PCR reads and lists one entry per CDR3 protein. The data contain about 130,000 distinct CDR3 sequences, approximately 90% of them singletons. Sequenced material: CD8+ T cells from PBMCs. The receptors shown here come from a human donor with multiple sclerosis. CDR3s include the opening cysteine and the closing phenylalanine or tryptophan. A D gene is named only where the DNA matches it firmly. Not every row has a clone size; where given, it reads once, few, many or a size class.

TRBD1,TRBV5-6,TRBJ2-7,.,TGTGCCAGCAGCACCGGGACAGGGAACCACGAGCAGTACTTC,CASSTGTGNHEQYF
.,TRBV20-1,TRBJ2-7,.,TGCAGTGCTAGAGGCCCCTGGGACACAGTCTACGAGCAGTACTTC,CSARGPWDTVYEQYF
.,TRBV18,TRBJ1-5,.,TGTGCCAGCTCACCACCCGGGGGGGATCAGCCCCAGCATTTT,CASSPPGGDQPQHF
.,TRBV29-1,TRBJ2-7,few,TGCAGCGTTGAGGGGGGACACGACTACGAGCAGTACTTC,CSVEGGHDYEQYF
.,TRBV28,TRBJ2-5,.,TGTGCCAGCAGTTCCTCCAGGGAGGAGACCCAGTACTTC,CASSSSREETQYF
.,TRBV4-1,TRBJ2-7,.,TGCGCCAGCAGCCAAGGCTCCGGGACAAATAACGAGCAGTACTTC,CASSQGSGTNNEQYF
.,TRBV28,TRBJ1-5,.,TGTGCCAGCCAGACAGTTGGGCAGCCCCAGCATTTT,CASQTVGQPQHF
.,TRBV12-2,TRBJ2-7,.,TGTGCAAGTCGCTCCCGTGATCCGGGAAGGTCCTACGAGCAGTACTTC,CASRSRDPGRSYEQYF
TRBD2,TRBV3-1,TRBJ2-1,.,TGTGCCAGCAGCGCGGGACTAGCGGGCGATGTGCAGTTCTTC,CASSAGLAGDVQFF
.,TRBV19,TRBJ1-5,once,TGTGCCAGTATGTTGGGGCCCAATCAGCCCCAGCATTTT,CASMLGPNQPQHF
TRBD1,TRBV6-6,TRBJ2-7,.,TGTGCCAGCAGTTACTTTGGACAGGGTCACGAGCAGTACTTC,CASSYFGQGHEQYF
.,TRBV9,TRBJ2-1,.,TGTGCCAGCAGCGACTCCGGGACACGCCCTGTCAATGAGCAGTTCTTC,CASSDSGTRPVNEQFF
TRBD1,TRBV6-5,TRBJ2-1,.,TGTGCCAGCAGTTACTCGACTAACAGGGGCTTCTACAATGAGCAGTTCTTC,CASSYSTNRGFYNEQFF